The entry below describes one TCR beta chain. TCRdb keeps only in-frame clones here, not all; method: immunoSEQ multiplex PCR. The table records 55,000 to 80,000 clones, 95% to 98% of them present only once. These data come from a study of technical replicates of blood from a few donors. Germline CDR1 and CDR2: LNHNV and YYDKDF (reference sequence). With 0 bases removed from V and 3 bases from J, the gap between germline ends came to 12 bases. The CDR3 extends over 15 amino acids. Sequenced material: T cells isolated from PBMCs. The TCR was taken from a human donor in good health. J is TRBJ2-7 and V is TRBV15; a possible D gene is TRBD1 (6 bases). The CDR3 sequence is CATSRDRGHNYEQYF. The CDR3 nucleotides are TGTGCCACCAGCAGAGATCGGGGACACAACTACGAGCAGTACTTC.